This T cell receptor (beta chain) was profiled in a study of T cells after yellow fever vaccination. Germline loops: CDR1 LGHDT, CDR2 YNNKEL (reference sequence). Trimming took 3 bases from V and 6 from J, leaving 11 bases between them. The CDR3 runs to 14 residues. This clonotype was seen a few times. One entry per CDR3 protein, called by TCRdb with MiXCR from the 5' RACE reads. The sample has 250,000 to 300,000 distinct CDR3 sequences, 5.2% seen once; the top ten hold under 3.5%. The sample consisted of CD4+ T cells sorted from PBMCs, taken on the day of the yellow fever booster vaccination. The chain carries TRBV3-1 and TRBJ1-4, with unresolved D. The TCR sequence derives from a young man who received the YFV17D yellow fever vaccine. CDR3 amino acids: CASSHKGMDEKLFF. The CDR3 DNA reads TGTGCCAGCAGCCATAAGGGAATGGATGAAAAACTGTTTTTT. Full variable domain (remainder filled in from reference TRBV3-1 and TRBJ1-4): DTAVSQTPKYLVTQMGNDKSIKCEQNLGHDTMYWYKQDSKKFLKIMFSYNNKELIINETVPNRFSPKSPDKAHLNLHINSLELGDSAVYFCASSHKGMDEKLFFGSGTQLSVL.